A single sample gave rise to the 27 T cell receptor beta chains below, sequenced in a study of identical twins. TCRdb used MiXCR to reprocess the 5' RACE reads, holding one entry per CDR3 protein. Of hundreds of thousands of distinct CDR3 sequences in the sample, around 12% are singletons; the top ten hold 7.2%. This sample was shared with a second study, whose subject was yellow fever vaccine responses in identical twins.

Sequenced material: CD8+ T cells sorted from blood. These receptors all come from a woman aged 18 to 35 in good health.

This clonotype was observed at least ten times. V and J are TRBV20-1 and TRBJ2-3; D tentatively reads TRBD1 or TRBD2 (5 bases each). Trimming took 3 bases from V and 6 from J, leaving 19 bases between them. This CDR3 contains 15 residues. Per the germline V gene, CDR1 is DFQATT and CDR2 is SNEGSKA (reference sequence). The CDR3 DNA reads as TGCAGTGCTAGCGACCCGGGGCCAATGGTCGATACGCAGTATTTT. The encoded protein is CSASDPGPMVDTQYF.

The rearrangement uses TRBV7-6 and TRBJ2-6; TRBD2 matches at 10 bases. The V gene's germline CDR1 is SGHVS and CDR2 FNYEAQ. Germline trimming cut 2 bases from V and 2 bases from J; bases unmatched to any gene: 9. This CDR3 spans 19 amino acids. In nucleotides, the CDR3 is TGTGCCAGCAGCTTATATCGGTCAGCGGGGGGGCCTGGGGCCAACGTCCTGACTTTC. Its protein product is CASSLYRSAGGPGANVLTF.

This rearrangement joins TRBV7-8 to TRBJ2-7; the match to TRBD2 covers 8 bases. The CDR3 runs 17 residues. Germline loops: CDR1 SGHVS, CDR2 FQNEAQ. V lost 0 bases, J lost 3 bases, and 10 bases stayed unmatched. CDR3 coding DNA: TGTGCCAGCAGCTTAGCTGGTAGCGGGGCAATCATCTACGAGCAGTACGTC. This sequence encodes CASSLAGSGAIIYEQYV.

The rearrangement uses TRBV5-1 and TRBJ2-3; 12 nucleotides agree with TRBD1. Germline CDR1 SGHRS, CDR2 YFSETQ. J lost 4 bases, V lost 3 bases, and 9 bases had no gene match. This CDR3 has 17 residues. The CDR3 DNA reads as TGCGCCAGCAGCTCCCTGGGACAGGGGGCCGTTTCAGATACGCAGTATTTT. Amino acids: CASSSLGQGAVSDTQYF. The full variable domain, completed using reference TRBV5-1 and TRBJ2-3, is KAGVTQTPRYLIKTRGQQVTLSCSPISGHRSVSWYQQTPGQGLQFLFEYFSETQRNKGNFPGRFSGRQFSNSRSEMNVSTLELGDSALYLCASSSLGQGAVSDTQYFGPGTRLTVL.

This rearrangement joins TRBV20-1 to TRBJ2-7, with 10 nucleotides matching TRBD1. The CDR3 has 17 residues. Germline CDR1 reads DFQATT; CDR2 reads SNEGSKA (reference sequence). Trimming took 7 bases from V and 1 from J; bases not matched to a gene: 16. This CDR3 reads CSGLAPGQGNLSYEQYF. The CDR3 DNA is TGCAGTGGCCTTGCTCCGGGACAGGGGAACTTATCCTACGAGCAGTACTTC.

Only a few counts were recorded for this clonotype. The CDR3 coding sequence is TGTGCCAGCAGCCCCCTCATACAGGCGTACTACAATGAGCAGTTCTTC. Its translation: CASSPLIQAYYNEQFF. J is TRBJ2-1 and V is TRBV9, with D perhaps matching TRBD1 (5 bases). Germline CDR1 SGDLS, CDR2 YYNGEE. V shed 4 bases and J shed 3 bases, with 17 bases lying between them. This CDR3 has 16 amino acids. Drawing the rest from reference TRBV9 and TRBJ2-1, the complete variable domain is DSGVTQTPKHLITATGQRVTLRCSPRSGDLSVYWYQQSLDQGLQFLIQYYNGEERAKGNILERFSAQQFPDLHSELNLSSLELGDSALYFCASSPLIQAYYNEQFFGPGTRLTVL.

This clonotype showed up many times. This sequence joins TRBV29-1 and TRBJ2-1; 7 bases are shared with TRBD2. The CDR3 has 12 amino acids. Per the germline V gene, CDR1 is SQVTM and CDR2 is ANQGSEA. J gave up 6 bases and V 6 bases, and 5 bases lay outside the gene matches. CDR3 sequence reads: CSVPWGGNEQFF. In DNA form, the CDR3 reads TGCAGCGTCCCGTGGGGGGGCAATGAGCAGTTCTTC.

This CDR3 is CASSPRDTAYNEQFF. The CDR3, as DNA: TGTGCCAGCAGCCCCCGGGACACCGCATACAATGAGCAGTTCTTC. The rearrangement joins TRBV7-7 to TRBJ2-1; TRBD1 is a possible D gene (6 bases). Between the trimmed V and J ends, which lost 5 bases and 4 bases, there was a span of 15 bases. There are 15 residues in the CDR3. Germline values: CDR1 SSHAT, CDR2 FNYEAQ (reference sequence).

This clonotype was observed a handful of times. V usage is TRBV7-9 and J usage is TRBJ2-3; D is unresolved. Trimming shortened V by 5 bases and J by 3 bases, and 15 bases separated the two germline ends. Germline CDR1 and CDR2: SEHNR and FQNEAQ (reference sequence). The length of the CDR3 is 15 residues. Here the CDR3 DNA reads TGTGCCAGCAGCCCCCTGTTCCCTGCAACAGATACGCAGTATTTT. Translated, it gives CASSPLFPATDTQYF. The entire variable domain, with the rest obtained from reference TRBV7-9 and TRBJ2-3, is as follows: DTGVSQNPRHKITKRGQNVTFRCDPISEHNRLYWYRQTLGQGPEFLTYFQNEAQLEKSRLLSDRFSAERPKGSFSTLEIQRTEQGDSAMYLCASSPLFPATDTQYFGPGTRLTVL.

CDR3 nucleotide sequence: TGTGCCAGCAGCTTAGGGGACAGGGGGCTCTACGAGCAGTACTTC. It translates to CASSLGDRGLYEQYF. The V and J genes are TRBV7-9 and TRBJ2-7, with 12 bases fitting TRBD1. The V gene's germline CDR1 is SEHNR and CDR2 FQNEAQ (reference sequence). Trimming cost V 1 base and J 3 bases; bases outside gene matches: 1. The CDR3 sequence is 15 residues long.

This clonotype was picked up a small number of times. V gene TRBV29-1 combines with J gene TRBJ2-3, with D possibly called TRBD1 or TRBD2 (5 bases each). Per the germline V gene, CDR1 is SQVTM and CDR2 is ANQGSEA. This CDR3 is 15 amino acids long. The V and J ends lost 3 bases and 3 bases respectively, with 16 bases between them. For the CDR3, the DNA is TGCAGCGTTGACGGAGTGAGGGGCGCAACAGATACGCAGTATTTT. It is translated as CSVDGVRGATDTQYF.

The J gene is TRBJ1-5, the V gene TRBV10-2, with a possible D match to TRBD1 (5 bases). The CDR3 is made up of 13 amino acids. Looked up from germline, CDR1 is WSHSY and CDR2 is SAAADI. Trimming shortened V by 2 bases and J by 9 bases, and 11 bases separated the two germline ends. The DNA for the CDR3 is TGCGCCAGCAGTGAGGGGCCCAGGGTGCCCCAGCATTTT. As protein: CASSEGPRVPQHF.

The V call is TRBV6-6, the J call TRBJ2-7; tentatively, D is TRBD1 (6 bases). The CDR3 is made up of 13 amino acids. Between the trimmed V and J ends, which lost 7 bases and 3 bases, there was a span of 13 bases. Germline CDR1 and CDR2: MNHNY and SVGAGI (reference sequence). The CDR3 DNA reads TGTGCCAGCAAACGGACAGAAAACTACGAGCAGTACTTC. This encodes CASKRTENYEQYF.

The V call is TRBV4-2, the J call TRBJ2-5, with 11 positions matching TRBD2. J gave up 3 bases and V 1 base, and 4 bases lay outside the gene matches. The CDR3 runs 16 residues. The germline V gene has CDR1 LGHNA and CDR2 YNFKEQ. For the CDR3, the DNA is TGTGCCAGCAGCCAAGGGGGACTAGCGGAAGAAGAGACCCAGTACTTC. Protein product: CASSQGGLAEEETQYF.

The chain joins TRBV14 to TRBJ1-5; D is unclear. Trimming shortened V by 1 base and J by 6 bases, and 7 bases separated the two germline ends. This CDR3 has 13 residues. Germline CDR1 SGHDN, CDR2 FVKESK. The CDR3, as DNA: TGTGCCAGCAGCCAAGGCAGCCGTCAGCCCCAGCATTTT. As protein: CASSQGSRQPQHF.

The chain joins TRBV24-1 to TRBJ2-1, with D uncertain. The length of the CDR3 is 13 residues. V lost 4 bases to trimming and J lost 3 bases, with 6 bases between them. Germline values: CDR1 KGHDR, CDR2 SFDVKD. For the CDR3, the DNA is TGTGCCACCAGTGAGAACCTCTACAATGAGCAGTTCTTC. It translates to CATSENLYNEQFF.

The chain has TRBV15 and TRBJ2-7, with TRBD2 matching over 7 bases. CDR1 and CDR2 from the germline V gene are LNHNV and YYDKDF (reference sequence). V lost 0 bases to trimming and J lost 0 bases; unmatched junction nucleotides: 5. The CDR3 runs to 16 residues. The CDR3 here is CATSRDFSGNSYEQYF. CDR3 in DNA: TGTGCCACCAGCAGAGATTTCAGCGGGAACTCCTACGAGCAGTACTTC.

V usage is TRBV12-5 and J usage is TRBJ1-4, with D uncertain. The CDR3 runs 14 residues. With 4 bases removed from V and 4 bases from J, the gap between germline ends came to 10 bases. Germline CDR1 and CDR2: LGHNT and FRNRAP. CDR3 residues: CASGWDTVNEKLFF. CDR3 nucleotides: TGTGCTAGTGGTTGGGATACAGTTAATGAAAAACTGTTTTTT.

The V and J genes are TRBV6-5 and TRBJ2-5, with a possible D match to TRBD1 (5 bases). The CDR3 consists of 14 residues. Germline V gene sequence: CDR1 MNHEY, CDR2 SVGAGI. Trimming shortened V by 0 bases and J by 4 bases, and 9 bases separated the two germline ends. The CDR3 region has the DNA TGTGCCAGCAGTTACTCACCTAGGGGAGAGACCCAGTACTTC. This encodes CASSYSPRGETQYF.

The gene calls are TRBV2 and TRBJ2-5; D uncertain. The CDR3 spans 11 residues. Trimming took off 10 bases at V and 2 bases at J, with 8 bases between the two ends. The germline V gene encodes CDR1 SNHLY and CDR2 FYNNEI. The CDR3 loop is CATSTQETQYF. CDR3 nucleotides: TGTGCCACCTCGACTCAAGAGACCCAGTACTTC.

V and J are TRBV28 and TRBJ2-5; 10 bases are a match to TRBD2. This CDR3 has 15 amino acids. Trimming cost V 3 bases and J 4 bases; bases outside gene matches: 5. Germline CDR1 MDHEN, CDR2 SYDVKM. CDR3 residues: CASSLQREGGETQYF. In DNA, the CDR3 is TGTGCCAGCAGTTTGCAGCGGGAGGGCGGAGAGACCCAGTACTTC.

The J gene is TRBJ2-1, the V gene TRBV6-5, with TRBD2 matching over 11 bases. CDR1 and CDR2 from the germline V gene are MNHEY and SVGAGI. CDR3 size: 18 residues. V shed 0 bases, J shed 8 bases, and the junction held 12 bases outside the gene matches. The CDR3 here is CASSYSASGRLRSYEQFF. The CDR3 DNA is TGTGCCAGCAGTTACTCGGCTAGCGGGAGGTTAAGGAGTTATGAGCAGTTCTTC.

This clonotype has just one count. This chain links TRBV14 with TRBJ2-5; D not resolved. V was cut by 2 bases and J by 4 bases, with 11 bases left in between. Germline-derived CDR1 and CDR2 are SGHDN and FVKESK. The CDR3 length is 14 residues. This CDR3 is CASSQRLGRETQYF. The CDR3, as DNA: TGTGCCAGCAGCCAACGGTTGGGTAGAGAGACCCAGTACTTC. The full variable domain, in which reference TRBV14 and TRBJ2-5 provide the parts outside the CDR3, is EAGVTQFPSHSVIEKGQTVTLRCDPISGHDNLYWYRRVMGKEIKFLLHFVKESKQDESGMPNNRFLAERTGGTYSTLKVQPAELEDSGVYFCASSQRLGRETQYFGPGTRLLVL.

The chain is built from TRBV5-6 and TRBJ2-3; 8 positions agree with TRBD2. The CDR3 spans 19 residues. V shed 4 bases, J shed 2 bases, and the junction held 18 bases outside the gene matches. Germline V gene lookup returns CDR1 SGHDT and CDR2 YYEEEE. The CDR3 spells CASSPQKRLSAGDTDTQYF. DNA of the CDR3: TGTGCCAGCAGCCCACAAAAAAGGCTATCAGCGGGGGACACAGATACGCAGTATTTT. The variable domain in full, completed from reference TRBV5-6 and TRBJ2-3, reads DAGVTQSPTHLIKTRGQQVTLRCSPKSGHDTVSWYQQALGQGPQFIFQYYEEEERQRGNFPDRFSGHQFPNYSSELNVNALLLGDSALYLCASSPQKRLSAGDTDTQYFGPGTRLTVL.

This clonotype came up a few times. This chain joins TRBV4-1 and TRBJ1-1; D uncertain. There are 14 residues in the CDR3. CDR1 is MGHRA, CDR2 YSYEKL, per germline. V was pared by 2 bases and J by 0 bases, with 7 bases between. CDR3 region: CASSQWTVNTEAFF. DNA of the CDR3: TGCGCCAGCAGCCAATGGACGGTGAACACTGAAGCTTTCTTT.

V gene TRBV4-2 combines with J gene TRBJ1-5; no reliable D call. The CDR3 has 13 amino acids. Per germline, CDR1 LGHNA and CDR2 YNFKEQ. Trimming pared 1 base from V and 3 bases from J, leaving 4 bases between. The CDR3 spells CASSQANNQPQHF. CDR3 in DNA: TGTGCCAGCAGCCAAGCCAACAATCAGCCCCAGCATTTT.

This clonotype has a handful of counts. The genes are TRBV5-4 and TRBJ2-4, with D possibly being TRBD1 (6 bases). The germline gives CDR1 SGHNT, CDR2 YYREEE (reference sequence). This CDR3 is 20 amino acids long. V was trimmed by 0 bases and J by 0 bases, leaving 22 bases between them. CDR3 in amino acids: CASSLDRRRGGPLAKNIQYF. As DNA, the CDR3 is TGTGCCAGCAGCTTGGATCGGCGCAGGGGCGGACCTCTAGCCAAAAACATTCAGTACTTC.